The clone carrying this TCR beta chain appeared many times. The antigen remains unidentified. Per the germline V gene, CDR1 is SGHTA and CDR2 is FQGNSA. The germline V and J ends were trimmed by 7 bases and 9 bases, with 16 bases remaining between them. CDR3 length: 14 residues. This entry belongs to a study of prognosis after radiotherapy for stage I lung cancer. Study context: Enrolled patients were those with stage I non-small cell lung cancer, a group that was recruited between 2018 and January 2019. Median age was around 70 years (about 53 to 84) among 10 to 15 men and more than five women.

Multiplex PCR, run in two rounds, amplified TCR beta CDR3 from genomic DNA. Used in first-round PCR were primers specific to each TRBV and TRBJ gene. MiXCR, applied by TCRdb to the multiplex PCR reads, yields one record per CDR3 protein. The table records some 56,000 distinct CDR3 sequences, more than 25% of them present only once. Findings and limits, study-wide: Clone counts measured for unique TCRs fell after stereotactic body radiation therapy, median around 10,000 versus 6,900. Patients developing distant metastases showed lower Shannon entropy after stereotactic body radiation therapy.

This rearrangement joins TRBV7-2 to TRBJ1-6, with D hard to call. The sequence derives from a donor over 45 with non-small cell lung cancer. The material sequenced was PBMCs, taken before or after stereotactic body radiation therapy (not recorded which). The CDR3 loop reads CASKLGSRGSPLHF. The CDR3 coding sequence is TGTGCCAGCAAGCTTGGGTCTCGGGGTTCACCCCTCCACTTT.